Each of the 16 T cell receptor beta chains below was sequenced from the same sample in a study of regulatory T cells in long-lasting Graves disease. Time point noted: persistent/refractory GD, antithyroid drugs over 5 years with positive TRAb. PBMC-derived RNA was used for the TCR library. Combining iRepertoire HTBI primers with Arm-PCR of CDR3 regions, the authors built TCR beta libraries. Each CDR3 protein gets one entry after TCRdb re-called the multiplex PCR reads with MiXCR. The sample comprises 500,000 to 800,000 distinct CDR3 sequences, 30% of which are singletons, and roughly 40% rests with the top ten. Sequencing was performed on peripheral blood mononuclear cells (PBMCs), taken when the disease was refractory, from a patient treated with antithyroid drugs. Receptors were obtained from a female donor with Graves disease.

The chain recombines TRBV9 with TRBJ2-7; 13 positions match TRBD2. The germline CDR1 and CDR2 sequences are SGDLS and YYNGEE. The CDR3 totals 14 residues. V lost 2 bases to trimming and J lost 6 bases; unmatched junction nucleotides: 2. In nucleotides, the CDR3 is TGTGCCAGCAGCGTGGGGACTAGCGGGACCGAGCAGTACTTC. This sequence encodes CASSVGTSGTEQYF.

This clonotype was seen ten or more times. The chain is built from TRBV30 and TRBJ1-2, with 8 bases matching TRBD1. V trimming: 4 bases; J trimming: 5 bases; junction bases outside the gene matches: 6. The CDR3 consists of 13 residues. Germline V gene sequence: CDR1 GTSNPN, CDR2 SVGIG (reference sequence). CDR3 sequence reads: CAWKGTGQYGYTF. CDR3 in DNA: TGTGCCTGGAAAGGGACAGGACAATATGGCTACACCTTC.

Here the CDR3 reads CASSPGQGAVQPQHF. The CDR3 DNA reads as TGTGCCAGCAGTCCGGGACAGGGGGCCGTACAGCCCCAGCATTTT. V and J are TRBV12-3 or TRBV12-4 and TRBJ1-5; 12 positions match TRBD1. The CDR3 is 15 residues long. The V segment lost 5 bases and the J segment 7 bases; nucleotides outside the gene matches: 6.

As to this clonotype: A read error is likely, as this CDR3 ends without the conserved phenylalanine or tryptophan. CDR3 region: CASTESPGVYGYTS. CDR3 in DNA: TGTGCCAGCACCGAAAGCCCAGGGGTCTATGGCTACACCTCC. The V and J genes are TRBV27 and TRBJ1-2, with D possibly matching TRBD1 (6 bases). Germline V CDR1 and CDR2: MNHEY, SMNVEV (reference sequence). The CDR3 is 14 amino acids. Trimming removed 7 bases at V and 4 bases at J, with 16 bases between.

The J gene is TRBJ2-5, the V gene TRBV6-2 or TRBV6-3; 10 bases align to TRBD1. This CDR3 region has 14 residues. Looked up from germline, CDR1 is MNHEY and CDR2 is SVGEGT. The J segment lost 9 bases and the V segment lost 6 bases, leaving 10 bases of the junction unmatched. In nucleotides, the CDR3 is TGTGCCAGCAGACAGGGACAGGGGAGGTTTGCCCAGTACTTC. Translating gives CASRQGQGRFAQYF.

This chain uses TRBV30 with TRBJ1-5; unclear D gene. The CDR3 is 14 residues long. The V end was cut by 5 bases, the J end by 0 bases, with 11 bases between. Germline V gives CDR1 GTSNPN, CDR2 SVGIG (reference sequence). The CDR3 region is CAWGEQASNQPQHF. In DNA form, the CDR3 reads TGTGCCTGGGGGGAGCAGGCTAGCAATCAGCCCCAGCATTTT.

J is TRBJ2-5 and V is TRBV29-1; no clear D gene. The CDR3 extends over 13 amino acids. CDR1 is SQVTM, CDR2 ANQGSEA, per germline. Deletions cut 2 bases from V and 5 bases from J, with 12 bases between. In DNA form, the CDR3 reads TGCAGCGTTGAACTGGGGATCGGGGAGACCCAGTACTTC. Translating it yields CSVELGIGETQYF. The whole variable domain, filled in from reference TRBV29-1 and TRBJ2-5, reads SAVISQKPSRDICQRGTSLTIQCQVDSQVTMMFWYRQQPGQSLTLIATANQGSEATYESGFVIDKFPISRPNLTFSTLTVSNMSPEDSSIYLCSVELGIGETQYFGPGTRLLVL.

This clonotype was counted between two and nine times. The chain carries TRBV13 and TRBJ2-2, with TRBD2 identical over 10 bases. This CDR3 is 14 amino acids long. J lost 2 bases, V lost 8 bases, and 2 bases had no gene match. CDR1 is PRHDT and CDR2 is FYEKMQ in the germline V gene (reference sequence). The CDR3 sequence is CASPSGRNTGELFF. CDR3 coding DNA: TGTGCCAGCCCTAGCGGGAGAAACACCGGGGAGCTGTTTTTT.

This chain joins TRBV6-5 and TRBJ1-1; 8 positions agree with TRBD1. V dropped 4 bases and J dropped 10; count of bases not matched to a gene: 11. There are 14 residues in the CDR3. The germline CDR1 and CDR2 sequences are MNHEY and SVGAGI. DNA for the CDR3: TGTGCCAGCAGTTTTAGGCAGGGGGCGAAGGGAGCTTTCTTT. Translating gives CASSFRQGAKGAFF.

In this sample, this clonotype turned up a few times. The chain combines TRBV30 with TRBJ1-2, with D unclear. V gave up 1 base and J gave up 1 base, with 7 bases separating them. The CDR3 runs to 13 residues. Germline V gives CDR1 GTSNPN, CDR2 SVGIG (reference sequence). The CDR3 here is CAWSAHNNYGYTF. The CDR3 bases are TGTGCCTGGAGTGCCCATAATAACTATGGCTACACCTTC.

J is TRBJ2-2 and V is TRBV12-3 or TRBV12-4; 9 nucleotides line up with TRBD2. The trim removed 6 bases at V and 3 bases at J, leaving 11 bases unmatched. This CDR3 region has 17 residues. CDR3: CASRVGKREEYTGELFF. CDR3 nucleotide sequence: TGTGCCAGCAGGGTCGGTAAGCGGGAGGAGTACACCGGGGAGCTGTTTTTT.

V and J are TRBV25-1 and TRBJ1-3; TRBD1 might be the D (5 bases). This CDR3 spans 16 amino acids. CDR1 MGHDK and CDR2 SYGVNS come from the germline V gene. V shed 2 bases and J shed 5 bases, with 16 bases lying between them. As DNA, the CDR3 is TGTGCCAGCAGTGAAGATCGGGGACTTTGGAGAAACACCATATATTTT. This codes for CASSEDRGLWRNTIYF.

V usage is TRBV6-1 and J usage is TRBJ2-2, with TRBD1 matching 9 bases. CDR3 length: 15 residues. V shed 6 bases, J shed 2 bases, and the junction held 4 bases outside the gene matches. Per the germline V gene, CDR1 is MNHNS and CDR2 is SASEGT. The CDR3 coding sequence is TGTGCCAGCAGAGGGACAGGGTACAACACCGGGGAGCTGTTTTTT. Encoded protein: CASRGTGYNTGELFF.

This clonotype turned up a few times. The CDR3 loop is CASSIRGGTNEKLFF. The CDR3 DNA follows: TGTGCCAGTAGTATACGGGGAGGTACTAATGAAAAACTGTTTTTT. The V call is TRBV19, the J call TRBJ1-4, with no clear D. Germline-derived CDR1 and CDR2 are LNHDA and SQIVND (reference sequence). Trimming stripped 2 bases from V and 2 bases from J, with 9 bases between. CDR3 length: 15 residues.

This clonotype was counted a few times. The rearrangement uses TRBV25-1 and TRBJ1-1; tentative D call: TRBD1 (5 bases). Germline-derived CDR1 and CDR2 are MGHDK and SYGVNS. CDR3 length: 16 amino acids. Trimming removed 2 bases at V and 7 bases at J, with 20 bases between. The CDR3 reads CASSEHKVAGTIEAFF. For the CDR3, the DNA is TGTGCCAGCAGTGAACACAAAGTGGCAGGGACGATTGAAGCTTTCTTT.

The chain recombines TRBV28 with TRBJ1-6; perhaps TRBD1 as D (6 bases). CDR1 is MDHEN and CDR2 is SYDVKM in the germline V gene. The length of the CDR3 is 16 residues. The V end was cut by 7 bases, the J end by 4 bases, with 17 bases between. CDR3 bases: TGTGCCAGCATACAGGCGGGGGCTTCTTATAATTCACCCCTCCACTTT. It codes for CASIQAGASYNSPLHF.